The 15 T cell receptor beta chains listed next were all sequenced from one sample in a study of cytomegalovirus exposure and HLA in healthy donors. The PCR made use of 60 Vbeta and 13 Jbeta primers. The assay was immunoSEQ multiplex PCR, and TCRdb's table has in-frame clones only and misses some. The sample has under 120,000 clones, just under 75% seen once. Material for sequencing was PBMCs. These receptors all stem from a middle-aged man in good health and CMV-seropositive.

This clone was seen just once. V gene TRBV2 combines with J gene TRBJ1-1; no clear D. Trimming shortened V by 8 bases and J by 2 bases, and 15 bases separated the two germline ends. The CDR3 spans 14 residues. Germline loops: CDR1 SNHLY, CDR2 FYNNEI. CDR3 coding DNA: TGTGCCAGCCTTGAGGGCAGTCTTAACACTGAAGCTTTCTTT. It encodes CASLEGSLNTEAFF.

The chain uses TRBV18 and TRBJ1-3, with 9 bases that match TRBD1. The CDR3 length is 17 residues. The germline V gene has CDR1 KGHSH and CDR2 LQKENI. The V segment lost 3 bases and the J segment 0 bases; nucleotides outside the gene matches: 6. The CDR3 spells CASSPSWDRDSGNTIYF. For the CDR3, the DNA is TGTGCCAGCTCACCCAGCTGGGACAGGGACTCTGGAAACACCATATATTTT.

This clone was observed many times. The chain employs TRBV10-3 and TRBJ1-2; 8 bases map to TRBD1. The CDR3 runs 13 residues. V shed 7 bases, J shed 3 bases, and the junction held 4 bases outside the gene matches. Germline CDR1 and CDR2: ENHRY and SYGVKD. In DNA form, the CDR3 reads TGTGCCATCACCCCGGACAGGGACTATGGCTACACCTTC. This sequence encodes CAITPDRDYGYTF.

The chain links TRBV19 to TRBJ2-3; D is unclear. The CDR3 is made up of 14 amino acids. The germline V gene encodes CDR1 LNHDA and CDR2 SQIVND (reference sequence). V gave up 2 bases and J gave up 5 bases, with 11 bases separating them. This CDR3 is CASSIFSGEDTQYF. The CDR3 bases are TGTGCCAGTAGTATATTTAGTGGAGAAGATACGCAGTATTTT.

V is TRBV5-1 and J is TRBJ1-2; unclear D gene. The CDR3 totals 13 residues. The germline V gene has CDR1 SGHRS and CDR2 YFSETQ. Trimming shortened V by 1 base and J by 2 bases, and 6 bases separated the two germline ends. The CDR3 nucleotides are TGCGCCAGCAGCTTGACAGTAAACTATGGCTACACCTTC. Its translation: CASSLTVNYGYTF.

As regards this clone: Other DNA sequences in this sample translate to the same CDR3. The chain links TRBV5-4 to TRBJ1-3, with TRBD1 matching over 7 bases. CDR3 size: 15 residues. CDR1 and CDR2 from the germline V gene are SGHNT and YYREEE (reference sequence). Trimming took 8 bases from V and 4 from J; bases not matched to a gene: 12. The CDR3 region is CASSPEGARGNTIYF. In nucleotides, the CDR3 is TGTGCCAGTAGCCCGGAGGGGGCGCGGGGAAACACCATATATTTT.

V is TRBV19 and J is TRBJ2-5; 11 nucleotides align to TRBD2. J was trimmed by 1 base and V by 0 bases; bases with no gene match: 4. The germline CDR1 and CDR2 sequences are LNHDA and SQIVND (reference sequence). The CDR3 contains 17 residues. The CDR3 coding sequence is TGTGCCAGTAGTATAGACCTAGCGGGGGGCCCCCAAGAGACCCAGTACTTC. It is translated as CASSIDLAGGPQETQYF.

This clone showed up just a few times. The rearrangement links TRBV28 to TRBJ2-1; TRBD2 matches at 9 bases. This CDR3 spans 15 amino acids. Germline assignment: CDR1 MDHEN and CDR2 SYDVKM. The V segment lost 10 bases and the J segment 2 bases; nucleotides outside the gene matches: 9. The CDR3 coding sequence is TGTGCCACCGGGTCGGAGCGGGGGGCCTACAATGAGCAGTTCTTC. This translates into CATGSERGAYNEQFF.

Only one count was recorded for this clone. DNA of the CDR3: TGTGCCAGCAGCTTAGCGCGGAGTTTCTCCTACGAGCAGTACTTC. Protein product: CASSLARSFSYEQYF. The chain is built from TRBV7-2 and TRBJ2-7; D not resolved. This CDR3 region has 15 residues. Deletions cut 0 bases from V and 0 bases from J, with 9 bases between. The germline V gene encodes CDR1 SGHTA and CDR2 FQGNSA.

The chain employs TRBV6-5 and TRBJ2-2; 7 nucleotides agree with TRBD1. CDR1 is MNHEY and CDR2 is SVGAGI in the germline V gene. The CDR3 loop spans 14 amino acids. Trimming at V came to 9 bases and at J to 0 bases, leaving 4 bases not matched to a gene. CDR3 loop: CASRQGSNTGELFF. In DNA form, the CDR3 reads TGTGCCAGTCGACAGGGTTCGAACACCGGGGAGCTGTTTTTT.

This chain joins TRBV5-1 and TRBJ2-1; TRBD2 matches 11 bases. The CDR3 is 17 residues long. Per germline, CDR1 SGHRS and CDR2 YFSETQ. Losses at the gene ends were 1 base for V and 14 bases for J; bases not matched to a gene: 17. The CDR3 is CASSLSLGTSGAYTEFF. CDR3 sequence (DNA): TGCGCCAGCAGCTTGTCTCTAGGGACTAGCGGAGCCTATACGGAGTTCTTC.

The chain recombines TRBV4-1 with TRBJ2-1, with TRBD2 as a possible D gene (6 bases). V lost 4 bases and J 12 bases, leaving 16 bases between the germline ends. The CDR3 runs to 13 residues. Germline V gene lookup returns CDR1 MGHRA and CDR2 YSYEKL. In DNA, the CDR3 is TGCGCCAGCAGCCGGGATACTGGGACTTTGCAGTTCTTC. This sequence encodes CASSRDTGTLQFF.

The rearrangement uses TRBV5-1 and TRBJ1-2, with 10 bases fitting TRBD1. The V segment lost 1 base and the J segment 5 bases; nucleotides outside the gene matches: 8. CDR1 is SGHRS, CDR2 YFSETQ, per germline. The CDR3 totals 16 residues. The chain's CDR3 is CASSLQTGGPLYGYTF. Here the CDR3 DNA reads TGCGCCAGCAGCTTGCAGACAGGGGGCCCTCTATATGGCTACACCTTC.

The chain combines TRBV7-2 with TRBJ2-5, with a weak D call TRBD1 (6 bases). The ends were cut back, 4 bases at V and 3 bases at J, with 15 bases in the middle. CDR1 is SGHTA and CDR2 is FQGNSA in the germline V gene. This CDR3 contains 15 residues. CDR3 region: CASSSRVGGEETQYF. DNA for the CDR3: TGTGCCAGCAGCTCAAGGGTAGGGGGAGAAGAGACCCAGTACTTC.

This clone was seen more than once but under ten times. Here the CDR3 DNA reads TGCAGCGTTGAAAACGGCGGACTAGCCGGTTCCGATGAGCAGTTCTTC. Translated: CSVENGGLAGSDEQFF. V is TRBV29-1 and J is TRBJ2-1; TRBD2 matches 8 bases. CDR1 is SQVTM and CDR2 is ANQGSEA in the germline V gene. This CDR3 is built from 16 residues. Germline trimming cut 2 bases from V and 8 bases from J; bases unmatched to any gene: 14.